The clone carrying this T cell receptor beta chain appeared many times. Its antigen is undetermined. Study results and limitations: Tumor memory CD4+ T cell TCR gene usage clustered with blood and lymph node memory CD4+ cells and lymph node naive CD4+ cells.

After constant-region reverse-primer amplification, full-length variable regions underwent semi-nested PCR with Nested Universal Primer A. TCRdb reanalysed the 5' RACE reads using MiXCR and keeps one entry per CDR3 protein. The table includes 62,000 or so distinct CDR3 sequences, under 35% detected once. V lost 6 bases, J lost 8 bases, and 16 bases lay in between. The CDR3 spans 14 residues. Germline-derived CDR1 and CDR2 are MNHNS and SASEGT. The V and J genes are TRBV6-1 and TRBJ1-4, with D uncertain. Sample: tumor-infiltrating naive CD4+ T cells sorted from the breast tumor. Subset specified: naive CD4+ T cells, CD4+CD45RA+CD25-. The sequence came from a female donor with breast cancer. CDR3 in DNA: TGTGCCAGCAGCGCCCTCGTGGCCCGGGAAAAACTGTTTTTT. This gives the protein CASSALVAREKLFF.